This TCR beta chain was sequenced in a study of cytomegalovirus exposure and HLA in healthy donors. The study's findings and limits: Later findings reportedly placed an Asian-associated ancestry cluster below the roughly 700-donor mean for N-insertions. Later analysis found that TCR beta chains associated with HLA were more clonally expanded than other, equally common chains. Across donors, presence/absence analyses took sequencing depth to be roughly uniform. Generally TCR sequences proved uncommon, though certain public TCRs appeared in numerous donors.

About this clone: Antigen specificity is unknown.

J was trimmed by 7 bases and V by 1 base; bases with no gene match: 6. Germline V gene lookup returns CDR1 MNHNS and CDR2 SASEGT. The CDR3 has 14 residues. PCR primers comprised 60 Vbeta and 13 Jbeta primers. Here immunoSEQ multiplex PCR was the method, and the copy in TCRdb shows in-frame clones only, minus some. The sample has 130,000 to 150,000 clones. Sequenced input: PBMCs. The TCR comes from a male donor in good health and CMV-seronegative. The rearrangement uses TRBV6-1 and TRBJ1-1, with 7 bases aligning to TRBD1. The DNA for the CDR3 is TGTGCCAGCAGTGAAGGAACAGGGGACCTTGAAGCTTTCTTT. It is translated as CASSEGTGDLEAFF.